This T cell receptor (beta chain) is from a study of T cells after yellow fever vaccination. In its sample, this clonotype was seen many times. The CDR3 is 14 residues long. V shed 8 bases and J shed 0 bases, with 12 bases lying between them. Per the germline V gene, CDR1 is SNHLY and CDR2 is FYNNEI. One entry per CDR3 protein, called by TCRdb with MiXCR from the 5' RACE reads. This sample has more than 95,000 distinct CDR3 sequences, with roughly 15% found just once. This receptor was taken from a man between 18 and 35 years old who received the YFV17D yellow fever vaccine. This chain links TRBV2 with TRBJ2-3, with D possibly matching TRBD1 (5 bases). Sequencing used CD8+ T cells sorted from PBMCs, obtained 5 days after the yellow fever booster vaccination. The CDR3 bases are TGTGCCAGCGGGGCGGTTCGTAGCACAGATACGCAGTATTTT. This sequence encodes CASGAVRSTDTQYF.